Listed here is a single T cell receptor (beta chain). Reverse transcription of about 0.45 to 1 ug RNA was performed with random hexamers. With immunoSEQ multiplex PCR, TCR beta CDR3 was amplified across 54 Vbeta and 13 Jbeta. Each CDR3 protein gets one entry after TCRdb re-called the immunoSEQ multiplex PCR reads with MiXCR. The table has 150,000 or so distinct CDR3 sequences, 95% to 97% seen once. This sample is drawn from a study of CD8 T cells in Susac syndrome. FACS enriched CD8+ TEMRA cells, while bulk CD8+ and CD4+ were negatively isolated. Unmatched junction bases numbered 11, after V lost 7 bases and J lost 7 bases. The CDR3 has 15 amino acids. Germline V gene sequence: CDR1 MDHEN, CDR2 SYDVKM.

Sequencing was done on a sample of CD4+ T cells from PBMCs. This sequence joins TRBV28 and TRBJ2-1; 9 nucleotides line up with TRBD1. The receptor was isolated from a human donor with Susac syndrome. The CDR3 is CASNRPGTGRNEQFF. The CDR3 DNA reads as TGTGCCAGCAATCGTCCCGGGACAGGGAGGAATGAGCAGTTCTTC.